This T cell receptor (beta chain) is from a study of radiation and T cells in renal cell carcinoma. Study context: Nephrectomy followed 15 Gy stereotactic body radiation by 4 weeks. Whole-study results and caveats: Baseline intratumoral clonotype presence is unknown without pretreatment biopsies. From baseline, blood top tumor clonotypes peaked at 2 weeks post-radiation.

Of note for this clone: Its antigen is undetermined.

Time point meaning: blood 2 weeks post-SBRT. Noted treatment: 15 Gy SBRT to primary tumor, nephrectomy 4 weeks later. This renal cell carcinoma was of the clear cell type. Some clones are missing from TCRdb's copy, which holds only in-frame ones; the method was immunoSEQ multiplex PCR. The sample carries 100,000 to 150,000 clones, around nine tenths recorded once. The TCR comes from a woman in her 70s with renal cell carcinoma. This specimen was blood, taken from a patient whose treatment included radiotherapy and nephrectomy.

The CDR3: CASSLVASGDQETQYF. The CDR3, as DNA: TGCGCCAGCAGCTTGGTGGCTAGCGGGGACCAAGAGACCCAGTACTTC. V gene TRBV5-1 combines with J gene TRBJ2-5; 9 nucleotides match TRBD2. V shed 0 bases, J shed 0 bases, and the junction held 3 bases outside the gene matches. The germline gives CDR1 SGHRS, CDR2 YFSETQ. There are 16 residues in the CDR3.